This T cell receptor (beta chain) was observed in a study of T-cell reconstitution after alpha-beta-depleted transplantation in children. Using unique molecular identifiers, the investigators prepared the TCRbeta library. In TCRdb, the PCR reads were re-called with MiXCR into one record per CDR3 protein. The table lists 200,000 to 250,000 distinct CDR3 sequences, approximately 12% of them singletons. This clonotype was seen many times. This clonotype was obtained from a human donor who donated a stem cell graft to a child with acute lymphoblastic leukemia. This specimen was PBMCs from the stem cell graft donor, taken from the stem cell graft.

CDR3 region: CASSDDLDTEAFF. CDR3 sequence (DNA): TGTGCCAGCAGTGACGACCTCGACACTGAAGCTTTCTTT. This chain links TRBV2 with TRBJ1-1; D is unclear. The germline V gene encodes CDR1 SNHLY and CDR2 FYNNEI. There are 13 residues in the CDR3. Between the trimmed V and J ends, which lost 3 bases and 3 bases, there was a span of 8 bases.